This is a list of T cell receptor beta chains from one sample in a study of shared clonotypes between healthy human individuals. Libraries were prepared by immunoSEQ multiplex PCR; TCRdb keeps only in-frame clonotypes and omits some of them. The data show approximately 2.3 million clones, 85% to 95% seen once. The sample comprised naive CD4+ T cells from PBMCs. The receptors stem from a man younger than 30 in good health. Some clones in this sample may be carry-over from other donors' samples. Each CDR3 is given with its conserved first and last residue. D genes are given only for firm matches.

CDR3: CASSLRGRYEQYF
DNA: TGTGCCAGCAGCTTGAGAGGACGGTACGAGCAGTACTTC
D: -
V: TRBV5-6
J: TRBJ2-7

CDR3: CASRRDSNYGYTF
DNA: TGTGCCAGCAGAAGGGACTCTAACTATGGCTACACCTTC
D: -
V: TRBV28
J: TRBJ1-2

CDR3: CATRLADEQYF
DNA: TGTGCCACCCGACTAGCGGATGAGCAGTACTTC
D: TRBD2
V: TRBV10-3
J: TRBJ2-7

CDR3: CSVDDRGRGTEAFF
DNA: TGCAGCGTTGATGACAGGGGGAGAGGGACTGAAGCTTTCTTT
D: TRBD1
V: TRBV29-1
J: TRBJ1-1

CDR3: CASSSTGGPGKLFF
DNA: TGTGCCAGCAGTTCAACAGGTGGCCCTGGAAAACTGTTTTTT
D: -
V: TRBV28
J: TRBJ1-4

CDR3: CASSPRQGSSNYGYTF
DNA: TGTGCCAGCAGTCCCAGACAGGGTTCCTCTAACTATGGCTACACCTTC
D: TRBD1
V: TRBV28
J: TRBJ1-2

CDR3: CASSHPGVYNEQFF
DNA: TGCGCCAGCAGCCACCCGGGGGTTTACAATGAGCAGTTCTTC
D: -
V: TRBV4-3
J: TRBJ2-1

CDR3: CASSLVRIGMNTEAFF
DNA: TGTGCCAGCAGCTTGGTGAGGATTGGCATGAACACTGAAGCTTTCTTT
D: -
V: TRBV5-6
J: TRBJ1-1

CDR3: CASKKQSNQPQHF
DNA: TGTGCCAGCAAAAAGCAAAGCAATCAGCCCCAGCATTTT
D: -
V: TRBV6-1
J: TRBJ1-5

CDR3: CASNTLIAFSSYNEQFF
DNA: TGTGCCAGCAATACACTCATAGCGTTTAGCTCCTACAATGAGCAGTTCTTC
D: -
V: TRBV27
J: TRBJ2-1

CDR3: CASSSQGSLYEQYF
DNA: TGTGCCAGCAGTTCCCAGGGATCCCTCTACGAGCAGTACTTC
D: -
V: TRBV2
J: TRBJ2-7

CDR3: CASSPPPSTDTQYF
DNA: TGTGCCAGCAGCCCCCCCCCAAGCACAGATACGCAGTATTTT
D: -
V: TRBV9
J: TRBJ2-3

CDR3: CSVEELGQPQHF
DNA: TGCAGCGTTGAAGAATTAGGTCAGCCCCAGCATTTT
D: -
V: TRBV29-1
J: TRBJ1-5

CDR3: CASSSLGQGARYEQYF
DNA: TGTGCCAGCAGTTCCCTAGGGCAGGGGGCTAGGTACGAGCAGTACTTC
D: TRBD1
V: TRBV6-9
J: TRBJ2-7

CDR3: CASIRGQGMNEQFF
DNA: TGTGCCAGCATTAGAGGACAGGGGATGAATGAGCAGTTCTTC
D: TRBD1
V: TRBV2
J: TRBJ2-1